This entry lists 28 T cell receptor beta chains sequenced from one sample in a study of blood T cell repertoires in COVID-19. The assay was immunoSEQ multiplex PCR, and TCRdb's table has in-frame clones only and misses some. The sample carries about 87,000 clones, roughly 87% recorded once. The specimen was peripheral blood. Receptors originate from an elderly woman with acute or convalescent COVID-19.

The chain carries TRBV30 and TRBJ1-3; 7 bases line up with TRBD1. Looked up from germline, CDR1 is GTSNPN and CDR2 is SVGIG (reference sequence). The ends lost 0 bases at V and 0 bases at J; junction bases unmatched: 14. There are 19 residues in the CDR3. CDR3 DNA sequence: TGTGCCTGGAGTGTATTTACTTGGGGACAGCGACGCTCTGGAAACACCATATATTTT. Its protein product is CAWSVFTWGQRRSGNTIYF. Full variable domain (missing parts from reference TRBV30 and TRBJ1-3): SQTIHQWPATLVQPVGSPLSLECTVEGTSNPNLYWYRQAAGRGLQLLFYSVGIGQISSEVPQNLSASRPQDRQFILSSKKLLLSDSGFYLCAWSVFTWGQRRSGNTIYFGEGSWLTVV.

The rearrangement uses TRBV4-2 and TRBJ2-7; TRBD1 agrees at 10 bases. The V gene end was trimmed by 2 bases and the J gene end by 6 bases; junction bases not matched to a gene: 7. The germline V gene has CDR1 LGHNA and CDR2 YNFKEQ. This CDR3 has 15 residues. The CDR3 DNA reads TGTGCCAGCAGCCAACCGGGGACAGGGGAGGGCGAGCAGTACTTC. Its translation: CASSQPGTGEGEQYF.

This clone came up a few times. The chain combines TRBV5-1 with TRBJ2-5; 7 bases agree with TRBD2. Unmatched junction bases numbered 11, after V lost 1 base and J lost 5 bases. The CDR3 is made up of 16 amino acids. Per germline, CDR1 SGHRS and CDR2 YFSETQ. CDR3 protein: CASSLTPGGLRETQYF. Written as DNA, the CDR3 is TGCGCCAGCAGCTTGACCCCGGGGGGACTCCGGGAGACCCAGTACTTC.

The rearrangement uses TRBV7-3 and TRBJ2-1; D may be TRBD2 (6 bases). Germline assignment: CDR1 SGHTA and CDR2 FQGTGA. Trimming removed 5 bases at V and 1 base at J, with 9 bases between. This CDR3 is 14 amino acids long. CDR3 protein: CASSPRGSYNEQFF. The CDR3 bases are TGTGCCAGCAGCCCACGGGGGTCCTACAATGAGCAGTTCTTC.

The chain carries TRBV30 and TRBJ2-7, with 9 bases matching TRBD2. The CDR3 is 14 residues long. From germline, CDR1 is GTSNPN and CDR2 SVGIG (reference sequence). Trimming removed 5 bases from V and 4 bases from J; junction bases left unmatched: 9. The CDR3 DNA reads TGTGCCTGGGGGAGGGCTAGCGGGGAGTACGAGCAGTACTTC. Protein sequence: CAWGRASGEYEQYF.

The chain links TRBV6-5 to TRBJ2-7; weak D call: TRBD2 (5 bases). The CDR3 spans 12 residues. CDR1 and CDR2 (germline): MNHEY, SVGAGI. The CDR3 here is CAAGVPLYEQYF. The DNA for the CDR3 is TGTGCGGCCGGGGTCCCCCTTTACGAGCAGTACTTC.

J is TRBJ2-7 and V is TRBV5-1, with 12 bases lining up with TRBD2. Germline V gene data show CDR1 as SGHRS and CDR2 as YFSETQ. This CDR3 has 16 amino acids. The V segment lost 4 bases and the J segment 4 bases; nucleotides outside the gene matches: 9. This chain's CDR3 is CASSASSGRAPYEQYF. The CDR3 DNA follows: TGCGCCAGCAGCGCTTCTAGCGGGAGGGCCCCTTACGAGCAGTACTTC.

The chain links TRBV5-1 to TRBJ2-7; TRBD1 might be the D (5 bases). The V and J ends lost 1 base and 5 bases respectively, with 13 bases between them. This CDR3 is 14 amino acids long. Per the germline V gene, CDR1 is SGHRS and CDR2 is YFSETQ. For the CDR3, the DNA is TGCGCCAGCAGCTTGTCTCAGGGTGCCAACGAGCAGTACTTC. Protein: CASSLSQGANEQYF.

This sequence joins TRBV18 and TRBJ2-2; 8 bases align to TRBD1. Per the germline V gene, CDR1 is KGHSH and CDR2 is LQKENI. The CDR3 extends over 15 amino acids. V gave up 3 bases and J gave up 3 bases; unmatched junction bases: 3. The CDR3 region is CASSPRTGYTGELFF. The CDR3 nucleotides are TGTGCCAGCTCACCGAGGACAGGGTACACCGGGGAGCTGTTTTTT.

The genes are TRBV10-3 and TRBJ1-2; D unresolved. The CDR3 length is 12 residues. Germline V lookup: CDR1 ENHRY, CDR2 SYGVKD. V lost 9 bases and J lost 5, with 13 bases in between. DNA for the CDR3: TGTGCCATGACGGAGTCGGGGTATGGCTACACCTTC. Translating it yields CAMTESGYGYTF.

CDR3 nucleotides: TGTGCCAGCAGTAGCGGGAGCTACGAGCAGTACTTC. It codes for CASSSGSYEQYF. The rearrangement links TRBV12-3 or TRBV12-4 to TRBJ2-7, with 8 bases matching TRBD2. The V gene end was trimmed by 5 bases and the J gene end by 3 bases; junction bases not matched to a gene: 0. The CDR3 spans 12 residues.

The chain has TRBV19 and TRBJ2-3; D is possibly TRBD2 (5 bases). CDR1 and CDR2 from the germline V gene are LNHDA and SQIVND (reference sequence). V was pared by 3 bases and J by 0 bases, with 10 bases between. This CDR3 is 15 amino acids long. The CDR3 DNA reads TGTGCCAGTAGTATGGTGCTAGCCAGCACAGATACGCAGTATTTT. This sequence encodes CASSMVLASTDTQYF.

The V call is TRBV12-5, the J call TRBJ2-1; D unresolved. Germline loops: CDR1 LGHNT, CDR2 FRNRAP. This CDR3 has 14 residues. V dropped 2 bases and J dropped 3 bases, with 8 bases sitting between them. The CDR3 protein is CASGLPPGYNEQFF. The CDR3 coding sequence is TGTGCTAGTGGTTTGCCTCCGGGCTACAATGAGCAGTTCTTC.

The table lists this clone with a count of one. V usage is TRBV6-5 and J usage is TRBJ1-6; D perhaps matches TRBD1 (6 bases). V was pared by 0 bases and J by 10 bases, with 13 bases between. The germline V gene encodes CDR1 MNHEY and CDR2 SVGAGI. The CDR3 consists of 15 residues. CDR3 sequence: CASSYSGGARSPLHF. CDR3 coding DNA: TGTGCCAGCAGTTACTCTGGGGGCGCGAGGTCACCCCTCCACTTT.

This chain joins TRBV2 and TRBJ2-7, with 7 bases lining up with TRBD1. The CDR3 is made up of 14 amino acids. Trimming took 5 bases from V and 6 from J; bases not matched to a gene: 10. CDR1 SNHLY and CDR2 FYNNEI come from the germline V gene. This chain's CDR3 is CASSTRQGAGEQYF. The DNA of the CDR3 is TGTGCCAGCAGTACCAGACAGGGCGCGGGCGAGCAGTACTTC.

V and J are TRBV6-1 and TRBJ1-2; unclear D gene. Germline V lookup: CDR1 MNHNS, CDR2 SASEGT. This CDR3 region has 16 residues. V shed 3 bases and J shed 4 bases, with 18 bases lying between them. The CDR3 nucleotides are TGTGCCAGCAGTGACGAGGCAGCCTCTTCTATCTATGGCTACACCTTC. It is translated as CASSDEAASSIYGYTF.

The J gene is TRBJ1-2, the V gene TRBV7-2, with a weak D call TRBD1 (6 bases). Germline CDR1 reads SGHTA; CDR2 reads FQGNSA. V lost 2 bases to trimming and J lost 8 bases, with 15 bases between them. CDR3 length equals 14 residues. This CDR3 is CASSLSGALGGYTF. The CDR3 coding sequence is TGTGCCAGCAGCTTATCAGGGGCGCTTGGAGGCTACACCTTC. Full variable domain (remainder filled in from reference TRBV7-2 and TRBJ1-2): GAGVSQSPSNKVTEKGKDVELRCDPISGHTALYWYRQSLGQGLEFLIYFQGNSAPDKSGLPSDRFSAERTGGSVSTLTIQRTQQEDSAVYLCASSLSGALGGYTFGSGTRLTVV.

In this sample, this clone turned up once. This CDR3 is CSVGATNEKLFF. As DNA, the CDR3 is TGCAGCGTGGGGGCGACTAATGAAAAACTGTTTTTT. The chain couples TRBV29-1 to TRBJ1-4, with D tentatively TRBD1 (6 bases). Germline CDR1 and CDR2: SQVTM and ANQGSEA. This CDR3 has 12 amino acids. The V gene lost 6 bases and the J gene lost 2 bases, with 7 bases spanning the gap.

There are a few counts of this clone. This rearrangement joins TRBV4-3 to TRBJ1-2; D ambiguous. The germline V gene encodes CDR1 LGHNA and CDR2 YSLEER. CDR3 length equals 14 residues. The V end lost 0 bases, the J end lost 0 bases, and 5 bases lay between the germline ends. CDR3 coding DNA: TGCGCCAGCAGCCAAGACAGGTCTAACTATGGCTACACCTTC. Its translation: CASSQDRSNYGYTF.

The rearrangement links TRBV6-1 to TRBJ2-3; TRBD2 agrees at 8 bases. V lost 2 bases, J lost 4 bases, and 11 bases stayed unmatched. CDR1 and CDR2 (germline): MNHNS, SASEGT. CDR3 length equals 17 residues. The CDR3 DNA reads TGTGCCAGCAGTGAAATGGCGGGAGGTCGAGCGGCAGATACGCAGTATTTT. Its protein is CASSEMAGGRAADTQYF.

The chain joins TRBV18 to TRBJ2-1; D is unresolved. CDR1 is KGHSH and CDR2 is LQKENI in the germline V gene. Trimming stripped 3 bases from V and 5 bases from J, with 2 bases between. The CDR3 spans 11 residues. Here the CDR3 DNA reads TGTGCCAGCTCACCCGACAATGAGCAGTTCTTC. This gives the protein CASSPDNEQFF.

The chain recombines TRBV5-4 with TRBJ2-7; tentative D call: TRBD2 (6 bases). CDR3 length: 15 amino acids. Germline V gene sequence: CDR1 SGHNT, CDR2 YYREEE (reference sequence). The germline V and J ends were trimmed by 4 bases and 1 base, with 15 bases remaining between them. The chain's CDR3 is CASSLGGKISYEQYF. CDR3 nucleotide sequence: TGTGCCAGCAGCCTGGGCGGGAAGATTTCCTACGAGCAGTACTTC.

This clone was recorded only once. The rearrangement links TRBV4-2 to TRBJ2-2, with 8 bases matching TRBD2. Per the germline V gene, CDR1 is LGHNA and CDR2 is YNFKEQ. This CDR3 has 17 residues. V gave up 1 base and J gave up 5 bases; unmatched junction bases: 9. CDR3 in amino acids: CASSQGDGRAGTGELFF. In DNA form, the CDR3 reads TGTGCCAGCAGCCAAGGGGACGGGAGGGCCGGAACCGGGGAGCTGTTTTTT.

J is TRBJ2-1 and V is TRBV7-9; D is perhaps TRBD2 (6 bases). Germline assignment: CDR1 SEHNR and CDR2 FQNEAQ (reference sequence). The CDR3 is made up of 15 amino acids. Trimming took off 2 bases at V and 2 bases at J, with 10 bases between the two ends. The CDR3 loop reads CASSLSAGTYNEQFF. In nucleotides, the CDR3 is TGTGCCAGCAGCTTATCGGCGGGGACCTACAATGAGCAGTTCTTC.

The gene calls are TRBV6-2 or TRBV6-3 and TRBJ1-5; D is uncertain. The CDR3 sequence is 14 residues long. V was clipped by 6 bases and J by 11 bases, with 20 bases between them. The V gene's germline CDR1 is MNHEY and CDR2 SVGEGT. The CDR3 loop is CASSSLRDLIAQHF. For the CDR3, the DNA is TGTGCCAGCAGCTCCCTTCGGGATTTAATAGCCCAGCATTTT.

CDR3 sequence: CASSSRGANIQYF. The CDR3, as DNA: TGTGCCAGCAGCTCTCGGGGGGCAAACATTCAGTACTTC. This sequence joins TRBV7-9 and TRBJ2-4, with a weak D call TRBD2 (7 bases). V was pared by 4 bases and J by 6 bases, with 10 bases between. The CDR3 loop spans 13 amino acids. Germline V gives CDR1 SEHNR, CDR2 FQNEAQ (reference sequence).

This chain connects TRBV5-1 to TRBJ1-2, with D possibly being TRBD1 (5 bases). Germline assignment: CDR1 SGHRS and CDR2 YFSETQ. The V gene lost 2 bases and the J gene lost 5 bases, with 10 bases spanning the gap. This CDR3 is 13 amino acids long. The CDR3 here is CASSFDSQYGYTF. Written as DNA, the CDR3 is TGCGCCAGCAGCTTCGACAGTCAGTATGGCTACACCTTC.

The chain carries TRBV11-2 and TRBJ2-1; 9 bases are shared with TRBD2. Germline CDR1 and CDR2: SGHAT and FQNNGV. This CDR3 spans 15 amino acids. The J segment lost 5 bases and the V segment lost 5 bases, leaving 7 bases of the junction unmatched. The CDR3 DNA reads TGTGCCAGCAGCGCTAGCGGGACGGCGGACAATGAGCAGTTCTTC. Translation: CASSASGTADNEQFF.